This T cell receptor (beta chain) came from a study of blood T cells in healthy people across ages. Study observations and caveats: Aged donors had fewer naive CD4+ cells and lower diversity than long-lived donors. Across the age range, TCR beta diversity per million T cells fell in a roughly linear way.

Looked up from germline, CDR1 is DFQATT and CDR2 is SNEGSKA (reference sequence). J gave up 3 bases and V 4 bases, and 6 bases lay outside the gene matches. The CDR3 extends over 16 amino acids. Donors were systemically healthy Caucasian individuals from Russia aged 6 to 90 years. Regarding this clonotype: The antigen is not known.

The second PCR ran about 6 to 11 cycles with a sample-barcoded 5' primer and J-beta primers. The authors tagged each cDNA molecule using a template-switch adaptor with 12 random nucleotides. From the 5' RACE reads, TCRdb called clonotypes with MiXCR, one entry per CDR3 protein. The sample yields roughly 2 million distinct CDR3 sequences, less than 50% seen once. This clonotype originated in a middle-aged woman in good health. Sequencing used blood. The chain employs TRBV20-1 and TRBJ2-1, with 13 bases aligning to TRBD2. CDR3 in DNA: TGCAGTGCTAAAGGGACTAGCGGGGCCCTCTACAATGAGCAGTTCTTC. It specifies CSAKGTSGALYNEQFF.